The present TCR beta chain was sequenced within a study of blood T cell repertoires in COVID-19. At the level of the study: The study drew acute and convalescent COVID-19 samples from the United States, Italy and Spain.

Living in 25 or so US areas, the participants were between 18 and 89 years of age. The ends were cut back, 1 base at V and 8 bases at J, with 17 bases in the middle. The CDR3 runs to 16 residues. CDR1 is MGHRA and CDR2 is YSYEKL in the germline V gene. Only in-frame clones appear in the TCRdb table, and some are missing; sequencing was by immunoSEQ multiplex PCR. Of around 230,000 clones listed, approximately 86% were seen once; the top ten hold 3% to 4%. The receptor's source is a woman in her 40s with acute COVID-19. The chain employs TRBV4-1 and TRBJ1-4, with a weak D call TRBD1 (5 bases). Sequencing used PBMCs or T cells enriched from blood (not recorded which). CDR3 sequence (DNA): TGCGCCAGCAGCCAAGGTTGGGGCAGGAAGTCAGAAAAACTGTTTTTT. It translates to CASSQGWGRKSEKLFF.